These 27 T cell receptor beta chains were all obtained from the same sample, sequenced in a study of cytotoxic CD8 clonotypes in ibrutinib-treated CLL. The data were produced by immunoSEQ multiplex PCR, yet TCRdb's version contains in-frame clones alone and is incomplete. The sample has 26,000 or so clones; around 57% are singletons. This specimen consisted of PBMCs, obtained before ibrutinib treatment. All receptors come from a human donor with chronic lymphocytic leukemia.

V gene TRBV11-1 combines with J gene TRBJ2-7; 13 bases are shared with TRBD2. CDR3 size: 15 residues. The trim removed 4 bases at V and 4 bases at J, leaving 4 bases unmatched. Germline CDR1 reads SGHAT; CDR2 reads FQDESV (reference sequence). Here the CDR3 reads CASSSLAGGPYEQYF. CDR3 DNA sequence: TGTGCCAGCAGCTCACTAGCGGGAGGGCCGTACGAGCAGTACTTC.

V gene TRBV9 combines with J gene TRBJ1-6; D is ambiguous. The germline V gene has CDR1 SGDLS and CDR2 YYNGEE. The V end was cut by 0 bases, the J end by 8 bases, with 6 bases between. The CDR3 contains 13 residues. The CDR3 nucleotides read TGTGCCAGCAGCGTAGGTCAGGATTCACCCCTCCACTTT. Translated: CASSVGQDSPLHF.

This chain uses TRBV6-1 with TRBJ2-1; D ambiguous. V lost 6 bases to trimming and J lost 2 bases, with 11 bases between them. Germline V gene sequence: CDR1 MNHNS, CDR2 SASEGT. This CDR3 comprises 14 residues. In DNA form, the CDR3 reads TGTGCCAGCAGCGAGACCAGTACCTACAATGAGCAGTTCTTC. Translated, it gives CASSETSTYNEQFF.

The V call is TRBV6-5, the J call TRBJ2-7, with unresolved D. V shed 7 bases and J shed 5 bases, with 15 bases lying between them. The V gene's germline CDR1 is MNHEY and CDR2 SVGAGI. CDR3 size: 13 residues. CDR3 in amino acids: CASTPGGRDEQYF. Here the CDR3 DNA reads TGTGCCAGCACCCCTGGTGGTCGCGACGAGCAGTACTTC.

The chain recombines TRBV7-9 with TRBJ2-1; D gene unclear. The CDR3 contains 12 residues. The germline CDR1 and CDR2 sequences are SEHNR and FQNEAQ (reference sequence). Deletions cut 1 base from V and 9 bases from J, with 7 bases between. CDR3 nucleotides: TGTGCCAGCAGCTTAGATGCCAGTGAGCAGTTCTTC. It encodes CASSLDASEQFF. The whole variable domain, filled in from reference TRBV7-9 and TRBJ2-1, reads DTGVSQNPRHKITKRGQNVTFRCDPISEHNRLYWYRQTLGQGPEFLTYFQNEAQLEKSRLLSDRFSAERPKGSFSTLEIQRTEQGDSAMYLCASSLDASEQFFGPGTRLTVL.

This chain connects TRBV28 to TRBJ2-3, with TRBD2 matching 10 bases. Germline values: CDR1 MDHEN, CDR2 SYDVKM. V dropped 3 bases and J dropped 2; count of bases not matched to a gene: 5. The CDR3 runs 16 residues. This chain's CDR3 is CASSFIAGGFTDTQYF. The CDR3 DNA reads TGTGCCAGCAGTTTTATAGCGGGGGGCTTCACAGATACGCAGTATTTT.

This clone was detected a few times. The rearrangement links TRBV19 to TRBJ1-5, with D possibly matching TRBD1 (5 bases). V was pared by 10 bases and J by 0 bases, with 16 bases between. This CDR3 is 15 amino acids long. CDR1 is LNHDA, CDR2 SQIVND, per germline (reference sequence). CDR3 sequence reads: CATQGAAYSNQPQHF. CDR3 nucleotides: TGTGCCACCCAAGGGGCGGCTTATAGCAATCAGCCCCAGCATTTT.

The chain joins TRBV6-5 to TRBJ2-7; either TRBD1 or TRBD2 may fit D (5 bases each). The CDR3 sequence is 13 residues long. V lost 5 bases and J lost 3, with 11 bases in between. Germline V gene sequence: CDR1 MNHEY, CDR2 SVGAGI. CDR3 loop: CASSLGDGYEQYF. CDR3 bases: TGTGCCAGCAGTCTAGGGGACGGCTACGAGCAGTACTTC.

The CDR3 DNA reads as TGTGCCAGCAGTGTTAATAATTCACCCCTCCACTTT. Translated: CASSVNNSPLHF. This chain uses TRBV2 with TRBJ1-6, with D unclear. This CDR3 is built from 12 residues. Trimming left V 4 bases short and J 5 bases short, with 3 bases between. Germline lookup yields CDR1 SNHLY and CDR2 FYNNEI.

The chain has TRBV10-1 and TRBJ2-7; 10 bases fit TRBD2. CDR3 length: 15 residues. Germline V gene lookup returns CDR1 WNHNN and CDR2 SYGVQD (reference sequence). V was clipped by 3 bases and J by 2 bases; unmatched bases: 4. The CDR3 DNA follows: TGCGCCAGCAGTGATTTAGCGGGGGGAACCTACGAGCAGTACTTC. Translation gives CASSDLAGGTYEQYF.

V usage is TRBV30 and J usage is TRBJ2-1, with 9 positions matching TRBD2. J was trimmed by 10 bases and V by 2 bases; bases with no gene match: 15. CDR3 size: 16 residues. Germline-derived CDR1 and CDR2 are GTSNPN and SVGIG (reference sequence). CDR3 amino acids: CAWSTPGLAGFMEQFF. The CDR3 DNA sequence: TGTGCCTGGAGTACACCGGGACTAGCCGGATTTATGGAGCAGTTCTTC.

This clone was seen a handful of times. The chain carries TRBV2 and TRBJ1-5; D is uncertain. V was cut by 5 bases and J by 6 bases, with 14 bases left in between. The CDR3 length is 14 residues. The V gene's germline CDR1 is SNHLY and CDR2 FYNNEI. CDR3 loop: CASSQEGESQPQHF. Written as DNA, the CDR3 is TGTGCCAGCAGTCAAGAGGGTGAGAGTCAGCCCCAGCATTTT.

This clone turned up a few times. The J gene is TRBJ1-2, the V gene TRBV5-4; D gene ambiguous. Germline CDR1 reads SGHNT; CDR2 reads YYREEE (reference sequence). The CDR3 is 15 amino acids. With 1 base removed from V and 4 bases from J, the gap between germline ends came to 14 bases. The CDR3 sequence is CASSLREAASYGYTF. As DNA, the CDR3 is TGTGCCAGCAGCTTGAGGGAGGCGGCCTCCTATGGCTACACCTTC.

This chain connects TRBV5-1 to TRBJ1-2; tentative D call: TRBD1 (5 bases). V was trimmed by 4 bases and J by 5 bases, leaving 18 bases between them. Germline loops: CDR1 SGHRS, CDR2 YFSETQ. The CDR3 is 15 residues long. For the CDR3, the DNA is TGCGCCAGCAGCCCCCTTCAGCCTCGGGGGTATGGCTACACCTTC. This encodes CASSPLQPRGYGYTF.

The table lists this clone with a few counts. The V gene is TRBV9, the J gene TRBJ2-7; D call uncertain. CDR1 is SGDLS, CDR2 YYNGEE, per germline. V lost 3 bases and J lost 2, with 12 bases in between. This CDR3 region has 14 residues. The DNA of the CDR3 is TGTGCCAGCAGCGGGAGTTTTACGACCTACGAGCAGTACTTC. It yields the protein CASSGSFTTYEQYF.

The chain links TRBV19 to TRBJ2-1, with D possibly matching TRBD2 (5 bases). Germline CDR1 is LNHDA and CDR2 is SQIVND (reference sequence). V gave up 6 bases and J gave up 10 bases, with 13 bases separating them. The CDR3 totals 12 residues. CDR3 DNA sequence: TGTGCCAGTAGCCAGAGGGATAGAGAGCAGTTCTTC. As protein: CASSQRDREQFF.

This chain connects TRBV9 to TRBJ2-5; tentative D call: TRBD1 (6 bases). V lost 7 bases and J lost 1, with 17 bases in between. CDR3 length equals 15 residues. Looked up from germline, CDR1 is SGDLS and CDR2 is YYNGEE. CDR3 in amino acids: CASGLGTKIQETQYF. The CDR3 DNA is TGTGCCAGCGGTTTAGGGACAAAGATCCAAGAGACCCAGTACTTC. Full variable domain (remainder filled in from reference TRBV9 and TRBJ2-5): DSGVTQTPKHLITATGQRVTLRCSPRSGDLSVYWYQQSLDQGLQFLIQYYNGEERAKGNILERFSAQQFPDLHSELNLSSLELGDSALYFCASGLGTKIQETQYFGPGTRLLVL.

V gene TRBV5-1 combines with J gene TRBJ1-4, with D possibly being TRBD1 (5 bases). The V end lost 4 bases, the J end lost 0 bases, and 10 bases lay between the germline ends. The CDR3 is 15 amino acids. The germline CDR1 and CDR2 sequences are SGHRS and YFSETQ. The CDR3 nucleotides read TGCGCCAGCAGCCGGGACTCCACAACTAATGAAAAACTGTTTTTT. Residues: CASSRDSTTNEKLFF.

DNA for the CDR3: TGTGCCACCACCGTCTCGGGAGATACGCAGTATTTT. Protein product: CATTVSGDTQYF. The chain combines TRBV25-1 with TRBJ2-3; unclear D gene. Germline CDR1 and CDR2: MGHDK and SYGVNS. Trimming pared 10 bases from V and 5 bases from J, leaving 13 bases between. This CDR3 is 12 amino acids long.

The chain is built from TRBV29-1 and TRBJ1-5; D unresolved. The CDR3 runs to 12 residues. From germline, CDR1 is SQVTM and CDR2 ANQGSEA. V lost 4 bases and J lost 2, with 6 bases in between. The CDR3 DNA follows: TGCAGCGTTGTAATGGGCAATCAGCCCCAGCATTTT. Translated, it gives CSVVMGNQPQHF.

The chain employs TRBV18 and TRBJ2-1, with D maybe TRBD1 (5 bases). The CDR3 extends over 15 amino acids. Trimming pared 1 base from V and 7 bases from J, leaving 14 bases between. Germline CDR1 and CDR2: KGHSH and LQKENI. The CDR3 loop is CASSPQGAGGNEQFF. CDR3 bases: TGTGCCAGCTCACCACAAGGGGCCGGTGGGAATGAGCAGTTCTTC. The full variable domain, its missing parts supplied by reference TRBV18 and TRBJ2-1, is NAGVMQNPRHLVRRRGQEARLRCSPMKGHSHVYWYRQLPEEGLKFMVYLQKENIIDESGMPKERFSAEFPKEGPSILRIQQVVRGDSAAYFCASSPQGAGGNEQFFGPGTRLTVL.

The V and J genes are TRBV6-1 and TRBJ2-7, with a possible D match to TRBD1 (6 bases). Trimming shortened V by 5 bases and J by 0 bases, and 8 bases separated the two germline ends. The length of the CDR3 is 13 residues. The germline CDR1 and CDR2 sequences are MNHNS and SASEGT. CDR3 DNA: TGTGCCAGCAGTTGGACAGACTCCTACGAGCAGTACTTC. Encoded protein: CASSWTDSYEQYF.

The CDR3 is CASSLDPAGLNNEQFF. CDR3 DNA sequence: TGCGCCAGCAGCTTGGATCCAGCGGGCCTTAACAATGAGCAGTTCTTC. The V and J genes are TRBV5-1 and TRBJ2-1; maybe TRBD2 (6 bases). Trimming removed 0 bases at V and 5 bases at J, with 15 bases between. In germline, CDR1 is SGHRS, CDR2 YFSETQ. This CDR3 region has 16 residues.

This clone was observed a handful of times. DNA for the CDR3: TGTGCCAGCAGCGCGGGGGCTAGCACAGATACGCAGTATTTT. Protein sequence: CASSAGASTDTQYF. The chain is built from TRBV27 and TRBJ2-3; D might be TRBD2 (7 bases). Looked up from germline, CDR1 is MNHEY and CDR2 is SMNVEV (reference sequence). Trimming stripped 6 bases from V and 0 bases from J, with 10 bases between. CDR3 length: 14 residues.

The CDR3 reads CASSLRLGDQETQYF. CDR3 DNA sequence: TGTGCCAGCAGCTTGAGGTTGGGGGACCAAGAGACCCAGTACTTC. The chain combines TRBV7-9 with TRBJ2-5; either TRBD1 or TRBD2 may supply D (5 bases each). This CDR3 has 15 amino acids. V gave up 3 bases and J gave up 0 bases, with 11 bases separating them. The germline V gene has CDR1 SEHNR and CDR2 FQNEAQ (reference sequence).

The gene calls are TRBV7-9 and TRBJ2-2; D not certain. Germline CDR1 SEHNR, CDR2 FQNEAQ (reference sequence). CDR3 length equals 16 residues. The V and J ends lost 1 base and 2 bases respectively, with 11 bases between them. The CDR3 DNA reads as TGTGCCAGCAGCTTAGATTTTCAGGCTAACACCGGGGAGCTGTTTTTT. This codes for CASSLDFQANTGELFF.

The rearrangement links TRBV18 to TRBJ2-2, with 13 bases aligning to TRBD2. This CDR3 spans 18 amino acids. V lost 3 bases to trimming and J lost 5 bases; unmatched junction nucleotides: 9. Germline V gene data show CDR1 as KGHSH and CDR2 as LQKENI. This CDR3 reads CASSPGSPGLAGTGELFF. The CDR3 nucleotides are TGTGCCAGCTCACCTGGGAGCCCGGGACTAGCGGGGACCGGGGAGCTGTTTTTT.